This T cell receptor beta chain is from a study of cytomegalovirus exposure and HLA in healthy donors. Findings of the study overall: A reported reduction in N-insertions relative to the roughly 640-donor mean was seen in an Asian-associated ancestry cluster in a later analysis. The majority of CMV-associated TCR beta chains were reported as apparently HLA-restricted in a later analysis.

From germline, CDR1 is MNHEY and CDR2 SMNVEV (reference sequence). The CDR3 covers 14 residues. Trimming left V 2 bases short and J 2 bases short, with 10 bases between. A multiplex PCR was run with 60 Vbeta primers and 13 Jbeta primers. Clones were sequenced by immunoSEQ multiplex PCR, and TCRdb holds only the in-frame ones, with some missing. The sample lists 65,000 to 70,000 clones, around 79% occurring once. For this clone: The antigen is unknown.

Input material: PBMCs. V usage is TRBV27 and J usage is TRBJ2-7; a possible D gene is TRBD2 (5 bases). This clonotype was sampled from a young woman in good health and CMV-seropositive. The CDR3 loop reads CASSLNEGAYEQYF. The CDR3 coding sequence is TGTGCCAGCAGTTTAAATGAGGGAGCCTACGAGCAGTACTTC.